These 19 T cell receptor beta chains share one sample of origin, sequenced in a study of blood T cells in healthy people across ages. Primers used in a second PCR of roughly 6 to 11 cycles were a sample-barcoded 5' primer and a J-beta primer mix. In TCRdb, the 5' RACE reads were re-called with MiXCR into one record per CDR3 protein. The data show around 400,000 distinct CDR3 sequences, approximately 51% seen once. Material for sequencing was blood. The receptor source for this set is a man between 60 and 75 years old in good health.

The V call is TRBV29-1, the J call TRBJ2-1, with 7 bases identical to TRBD2. The germline gives CDR1 SQVTM, CDR2 ANQGSEA. The CDR3 has 14 residues. The V segment lost 6 bases and the J segment 0 bases; nucleotides outside the gene matches: 5. The CDR3 loop is CSVGEGSSYNEQFF. Here the CDR3 DNA reads TGCAGCGTGGGGGAGGGGAGCTCCTACAATGAGCAGTTCTTC.

This clonotype is a singleton in its sample. CDR3 DNA: TGTGCCAGCAGTTCATCAGTGGGGTACACCGGGGAGCTGTTTTTT. Translated, it gives CASSSSVGYTGELFF. The chain recombines TRBV12-3 or TRBV12-4 with TRBJ2-2; D uncertain. The V gene lost 4 bases and the J gene lost 3 bases, with 12 bases spanning the gap. The CDR3 sequence is 15 residues long.

In this sample, this clonotype turned up a few times. The chain uses TRBV7-3 and TRBJ2-1; 11 positions agree with TRBD2. This CDR3 has 16 residues. Germline-derived CDR1 and CDR2 are SGHTA and FQGTGA. Losses at the gene ends were 6 bases for V and 10 bases for J; bases not matched to a gene: 14. The CDR3 spells CASSYNPGLAVSEQFF. As DNA, the CDR3 is TGTGCCAGCAGTTATAACCCGGGACTAGCGGTCTCCGAGCAGTTCTTC.

The J gene is TRBJ2-4, the V gene TRBV20-1, with unresolved D. Per the germline V gene, CDR1 is DFQATT and CDR2 is SNEGSKA (reference sequence). CDR3 length equals 13 residues. Trimming took off 0 bases at V and 8 bases at J, with 11 bases between the two ends. Written as DNA, the CDR3 is TGCAGTGCTAGAGATGACAACTCCCACATTCAGTACTTC. Translated, it gives CSARDDNSHIQYF.

About this clonotype: An end of the junction does not agree with germline; a read error may underlie this. The chain recombines TRBV3-1 with TRBJ2-1; weak D call: TRBD2 (5 bases). Germline V gene lookup returns CDR1 LGHDT and CDR2 YNNKEL (reference sequence). CDR3 length equals 13 residues. CDR3 sequence (DNA): TGTGCCATCAGCCCGACTACCTCGGAGGAGCAGTTCTTC. Its protein product is CAISPTTSEEQFF.

The V and J genes are TRBV7-2 and TRBJ2-3; perhaps TRBD2 as D (5 bases). CDR1 and CDR2 from the germline V gene are SGHTA and FQGNSA. V lost 7 bases, J lost 0 bases, and 8 bases lay in between. This CDR3 comprises 13 residues. As DNA, the CDR3 is TGTGCCAGCAAAAGGACTAGCACAGATACGCAGTATTTT. Translation gives CASKRTSTDTQYF.

As for this clonotype: Just one base apart from a much larger clone, this may be a read error. CDR3: CASSESGRTDMQYF. The CDR3 nucleotides read TGCGCCAGCAGTGAGAGCGGTCGCACAGATATGCAGTATTTT. The chain has TRBV10-2 and TRBJ2-3; a possible D gene is TRBD2 (5 bases). The CDR3 has 14 residues. Germline CDR1 is WSHSY and CDR2 is SAAADI.

This clonotype was detected once. The rearrangement links TRBV3-1 to TRBJ2-7; 11 bases align to TRBD2. Germline CDR1 reads LGHDT; CDR2 reads YNNKEL (reference sequence). This CDR3 has 17 residues. V gave up 0 bases and J gave up 3 bases; unmatched junction bases: 7. For the CDR3, the DNA is TGTGCCAGCAGCCAAGAGCCCGTAGCGGGAGGGTACTACGAGCAGTACTTC. Its protein product is CASSQEPVAGGYYEQYF.

This clonotype came up many times. The CDR3 is CSAEFGRSYGYTF. In nucleotides, the CDR3 is TGCAGCGCGGAATTTGGACGGTCCTATGGCTACACCTTC. The rearrangement links TRBV20-1 to TRBJ1-2; D gene uncertain. The CDR3 extends over 13 amino acids. Germline values: CDR1 DFQATT, CDR2 SNEGSKA (reference sequence).

This clonotype was seen at least ten times. This chain joins TRBV28 and TRBJ1-2, with TRBD1 as a possible D gene (5 bases). The V gene lost 8 bases and the J gene lost 4 bases, with 8 bases spanning the gap. The length of the CDR3 is 11 residues. Germline loops: CDR1 MDHEN, CDR2 SYDVKM. The CDR3 protein is CASGQGYGYTF. Here the CDR3 DNA reads TGTGCCAGCGGGCAGGGCTATGGCTACACCTTC.

V gene TRBV29-1 combines with J gene TRBJ2-2; D is ambiguous. With 0 bases removed from V and 0 bases from J, the gap between germline ends came to 8 bases. CDR1 is SQVTM and CDR2 is ANQGSEA in the germline V gene. The length of the CDR3 is 15 residues. In DNA form, the CDR3 reads TGCAGCGTTGAAGATTCACTTACGAACACCGGGGAGCTGTTTTTT. Residues: CSVEDSLTNTGELFF.

This clonotype was picked up a small number of times. This rearrangement joins TRBV7-9 to TRBJ2-3; D not certain. V dropped 2 bases and J dropped 1 base, with 13 bases sitting between them. The CDR3 is made up of 16 amino acids. CDR1 and CDR2 (germline): SEHNR, FQNEAQ (reference sequence). CDR3 in amino acids: CASSLSTPEGTDTQYF. The DNA for the CDR3 is TGTGCCAGCAGCTTATCAACTCCTGAGGGCACAGATACGCAGTATTTT.

This clonotype has only a few counts. The V and J genes are TRBV20-1 and TRBJ1-2, with 7 bases fitting TRBD1. After removal of 3 bases from V and 2 bases from J, the junction contained 9 bases not matched to a gene. Germline assignment: CDR1 DFQATT and CDR2 SNEGSKA (reference sequence). CDR3 length equals 15 residues. The CDR3 DNA is TGCAGTGCTAGTAATGCCCTGGGACAGAACTATGGCTACACCTTC. Translation: CSASNALGQNYGYTF.

V and J are TRBV3-1 and TRBJ2-5; D is possibly TRBD2 (5 bases). Trimming removed 1 base from V and 1 base from J, with 22 bases in between. Germline values: CDR1 LGHDT, CDR2 YNNKEL (reference sequence). The CDR3 loop spans 19 amino acids. Written as DNA, the CDR3 is TGTGCCAGCAGCCAAGGAAAAGCGCGGGCCCCAAGCCGCCAAGAGACCCAGTACTTC. Protein: CASSQGKARAPSRQETQYF.

This clonotype showed up just once. An end of the junction differs from the germline gene, which may be a read error. V and J are TRBV29-1 and TRBJ2-4; no definite D call. The DNA end favors TRBJ2-7, so the J call may be wrong. Germline CDR1 and CDR2: SQVTM and ANQGSEA. CDR3 length: 12 amino acids. CDR3 in amino acids: CGVEAGPYEQYF. The CDR3 DNA follows: TGCGGCGTTGAAGCAGGACCCTACGAGCAGTACTTC.

This clonotype was seen a handful of times. CDR3 loop: CASSPHSGSGLNEQFF. CDR3 nucleotides: TGTGCCAGCAGCCCCCATAGCGGGAGCGGGTTGAATGAGCAGTTCTTC. This chain connects TRBV9 to TRBJ2-1, with 9 bases fitting TRBD2. With 4 bases clipped from V and 7 bases from J, the junction kept 12 bases outside the gene matches. In germline, CDR1 is SGDLS, CDR2 YYNGEE. The CDR3 is made up of 16 amino acids. Combining the CDR3 with reference TRBV9 and TRBJ2-1 gives the whole variable domain DSGVTQTPKHLITATGQRVTLRCSPRSGDLSVYWYQQSLDQGLQFLIQYYNGEERAKGNILERFSAQQFPDLHSELNLSSLELGDSALYFCASSPHSGSGLNEQFFGPGTRLTVL.

The chain recombines TRBV6-2 or TRBV6-3 with TRBJ2-3, with D perhaps assigned TRBD1 or TRBD2 (5 bases each). Germline values: CDR1 MNHEY, CDR2 SVGEGT. The CDR3 sequence is 14 residues long. V lost 0 bases and J 11 bases, leaving 15 bases between the germline ends. This chain's CDR3 is CASSYSVSDGGQYF. DNA of the CDR3: TGTGCCAGCAGTTACTCGGTATCAGATGGGGGGCAGTATTTT.

The sample holds many counts of this clonotype. This sequence joins TRBV29-1 and TRBJ1-4, with D uncertain. Germline V gene lookup returns CDR1 SQVTM and CDR2 ANQGSEA. V gave up 1 base and J gave up 7 bases, with 19 bases separating them. This CDR3 spans 16 amino acids. CDR3 sequence reads: CSVEGAPNTPPEKLFF. Written as DNA, the CDR3 is TGCAGCGTTGAAGGGGCCCCGAATACACCCCCTGAAAAACTGTTTTTT.

The chain is built from TRBV6-1 and TRBJ2-1, with 7 bases identical to TRBD1. Unmatched junction bases numbered 8, after V lost 4 bases and J lost 8 bases. Germline lookup yields CDR1 MNHNS and CDR2 SASEGT. The CDR3 runs to 14 residues. CDR3 sequence (DNA): TGTGCCAGCAGTGGGGCAGGGGGAAGGGATGAGCAGTTCTTC. Translating it yields CASSGAGGRDEQFF.